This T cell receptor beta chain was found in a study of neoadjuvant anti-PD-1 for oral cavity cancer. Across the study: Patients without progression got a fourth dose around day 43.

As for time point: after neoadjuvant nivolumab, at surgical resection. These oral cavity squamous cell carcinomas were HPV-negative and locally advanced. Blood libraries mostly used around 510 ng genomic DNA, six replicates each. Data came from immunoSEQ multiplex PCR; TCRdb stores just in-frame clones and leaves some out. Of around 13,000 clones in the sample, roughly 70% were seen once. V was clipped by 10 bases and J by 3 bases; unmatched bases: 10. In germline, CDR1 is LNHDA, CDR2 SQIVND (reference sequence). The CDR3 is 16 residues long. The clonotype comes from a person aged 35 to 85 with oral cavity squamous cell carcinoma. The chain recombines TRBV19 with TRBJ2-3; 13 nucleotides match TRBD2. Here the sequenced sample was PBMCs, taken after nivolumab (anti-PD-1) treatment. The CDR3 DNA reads TGTGCCACTGGACTAGCGGGGGAATTAGGTACAGATACGCAGTATTTT. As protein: CATGLAGELGTDTQYF.